The clone carrying this T cell receptor beta chain occurred a few times. Its antigen is not known. Other DNA sequences from this sample encode an identical CDR3 as well. This sample stems from a study of beta chain features in type 1 diabetes. Whole-study findings and limits: Within the patient group, naive, central memory and Treg TCRB repertoires appeared more similar to each other than within healthy donors.

V was cut by 1 base and J by 5 bases, with 2 bases left in between. Germline V CDR1 and CDR2: SGHRS, YFSETQ. The CDR3 contains 11 residues. Reverse transcribing all isolated RNA meant expressed TCRB transcripts were sequenced. Clones were read by immunoSEQ multiplex PCR, and TCRdb kept only the in-frame ones, dropping some. The sample holds approximately 150,000 clones, roughly 9% seen once. This sequence was found in a woman aged 18-29 years in good health. Material: central memory CD4+ T cells from blood. The J gene is TRBJ2-3, the V gene TRBV5-1; D call uncertain. CDR3 coding DNA: TGCGCCAGCAGCTTGCAAGATACGCAGTATTTT. This encodes CASSLQDTQYF.